This is a list of T cell receptor beta chains from one sample in a study of cytomegalovirus exposure and HLA in healthy donors. Profiling relied on immunoSEQ multiplex PCR, and the TCRdb table lists in-frame clones only, not all of them. This table holds 150,000 to 200,000 clones. The sequenced material came from PBMCs. The origin of the receptors is a woman aged 55-69 years in good health and CMV-seronegative. Both conserved end residues are part of each CDR3. Fields, in order: D gene, V gene, J gene, CDR3 DNA, CDR3 protein. D genes are given only for firm matches.

D gene: NA
V gene: TRBV9
J gene: TRBJ2-2
CDR3 DNA: TGTGCCAGCAGCTCGTCAAGACTGGGGGCCTGGACCGGGGAGCTGTTTTTT
CDR3 protein: CASSSSRLGAWTGELFF

D gene: NA
V gene: TRBV6-5
J gene: TRBJ2-6
CDR3 DNA: TGTGCCAGCAGCTCCGGTGGGGCCAACGTCCTGACTTTC
CDR3 protein: CASSSGGANVLTF

D gene: TRBD1
V gene: TRBV10-3
J gene: TRBJ1-1
CDR3 DNA: TGTGCCATCAGCGAGACAGGGGAGGACACTGAAGCTTTCTTT
CDR3 protein: CAISETGEDTEAFF

D gene: NA
V gene: TRBV9
J gene: TRBJ2-1
CDR3 DNA: TGTGCCAGCAGCCCCCCTCTAAGACGGGATGAGCAGTTCTTC
CDR3 protein: CASSPPLRRDEQFF

D gene: NA
V gene: TRBV4-2
J gene: TRBJ2-2
CDR3 DNA: TGTGCCAGCAGCACCAGGGGCCAGAACACCGGGGAGCTGTTTTTT
CDR3 protein: CASSTRGQNTGELFF

D gene: NA
V gene: TRBV21-1
J gene: TRBJ1-1
CDR3 DNA: TGTGCCAGCAGCAAAGGGACACCACAGAACACTGAAGCTTTCTTT
CDR3 protein: CASSKGTPQNTEAFF

D gene: NA
V gene: TRBV30
J gene: TRBJ1-1
CDR3 DNA: TGTGCCTGGAGTGGGGGCCGGAAGAACACTGAAGCTTTCTTT
CDR3 protein: CAWSGGRKNTEAFF

D gene: TRBD2
V gene: TRBV6-5
J gene: TRBJ2-1
CDR3 DNA: TGTGCCAGCAAAGGGACTAGCTCCGGGCGGGAGCAGTTCTTC
CDR3 protein: CASKGTSSGREQFF

D gene: NA
V gene: TRBV7-2
J gene: TRBJ2-2
CDR3 DNA: TGTGCCAGCGTACCCCTAGCGAATCCCGGGGAGCTGTTTTTT
CDR3 protein: CASVPLANPGELFF

D gene: NA
V gene: TRBV7-2
J gene: TRBJ1-3
CDR3 DNA: TGTGCCAGCAGCTTAGATCCAGGGGACGGAAACACCATATATTTT
CDR3 protein: CASSLDPGDGNTIYF

D gene: NA
V gene: TRBV9
J gene: TRBJ2-1
CDR3 DNA: TGTGCCAGCAGCGTAGTCAGGGCTAGTTTGAATGAGCAGTTCTTC
CDR3 protein: CASSVVRASLNEQFF

D gene: TRBD1
V gene: TRBV19
J gene: TRBJ1-3
CDR3 DNA: TGTGCCAGTAGTACGACAGGGGACTCTGGAAACACCATATATTTT
CDR3 protein: CASSTTGDSGNTIYF

D gene: TRBD2
V gene: TRBV2
J gene: TRBJ2-5
CDR3 DNA: TGTGCCAGCAGACCTAGCGGGGGGGACCAAGAGACCCAGTACTTC
CDR3 protein: CASRPSGGDQETQYF

D gene: NA
V gene: TRBV27
J gene: TRBJ2-7
CDR3 DNA: TGTGCCAGCAGGGGTGGCGGGACCTACGAGCAGTACTTC
CDR3 protein: CASRGGGTYEQYF

D gene: NA
V gene: TRBV27
J gene: TRBJ1-2
CDR3 DNA: TGTGCCAGCAGTCCGGACTTCTCGGTCGATGGCTACACCTTC
CDR3 protein: CASSPDFSVDGYTF

D gene: TRBD1
V gene: TRBV9
J gene: TRBJ1-1
CDR3 DNA: TGTGCCAGCAGCCGACAGGGTCTCATGAACACTGAAGCTTTCTTT
CDR3 protein: CASSRQGLMNTEAFF

D gene: NA
V gene: TRBV7-2
J gene: TRBJ1-5
CDR3 DNA: TGTGCCAGCAGCCTAAGGGGGGGGGAACAGCCCCAGCATTTT
CDR3 protein: CASSLRGGEQPQHF

D gene: NA
V gene: TRBV4-1
J gene: TRBJ1-3
CDR3 DNA: TGCGCCAGCAGCCAAGTCCTAGTGCGGGGAAACACCATATATTTT
CDR3 protein: CASSQVLVRGNTIYF

D gene: TRBD1
V gene: TRBV4-3
J gene: TRBJ1-1
CDR3 DNA: TGCGCCAGCAGCCGAATGGACAGGGACACTGAAGCTTTCTTT
CDR3 protein: CASSRMDRDTEAFF

D gene: NA
V gene: TRBV5-1
J gene: TRBJ1-2
CDR3 DNA: TGCGCCAGCAGCTGGGACACTAACTATGGCTACACCTTC
CDR3 protein: CASSWDTNYGYTF

D gene: NA
V gene: TRBV7-9
J gene: TRBJ1-2
CDR3 DNA: TGTGCCAGCAGCTTAGAAGGTGTCAGGGGTAACTATGGCTACACCTTC
CDR3 protein: CASSLEGVRGNYGYTF